A single sample gave rise to the 21 T cell receptor beta chains below, sequenced in a study of blood T cell repertoires in COVID-19. TCRdb's copy holds only in-frame clones and misses some; the assay was immunoSEQ multiplex PCR. Of approximately 230,000 clones detected, around 90% appear once; the ten largest clones hold around 1.5%. Input material: peripheral blood. The receptors here all came from a man aged 80 or over with acute or convalescent COVID-19.

This clone was observed a few times. The chain couples TRBV19 to TRBJ1-5, with 7 positions matching TRBD1. CDR1 and CDR2 (germline): LNHDA, SQIVND (reference sequence). The CDR3 length is 18 residues. Losses at the gene ends were 3 bases for V and 0 bases for J; bases not matched to a gene: 11. CDR3 sequence: CASSISGTVEYSNQPQHF. DNA for the CDR3: TGTGCCAGTAGTATTTCCGGGACAGTCGAGTATAGCAATCAGCCCCAGCATTTT. Filled out from reference TRBV19 and TRBJ1-5, the complete variable domain reads DGGITQSPKYLFRKEGQNVTLSCEQNLNHDAMYWYRQDPGQGLRLIYYSQIVNDFQKGDIAEGYSVSREKKESFPLTVTSAQKNPTAFYLCASSISGTVEYSNQPQHFGDGTRLSIL.

The CDR3 DNA is TGCGCCAGCAGGCCGAACGCGGGAGAGGGGACCGGGGAGCTGTTTTTT. Translating it yields CASRPNAGEGTGELFF. The chain recombines TRBV5-1 with TRBJ2-2; TRBD2 matches 7 bases. V lost 5 bases and J lost 5; bases outside the gene matches: 12. This CDR3 has 16 residues. The V gene's germline CDR1 is SGHRS and CDR2 YFSETQ.

To note about this clone: Additional DNA sequences in this sample encode the identical CDR3. The chain carries TRBV9 and TRBJ1-1, with unresolved D. The CDR3 runs 13 residues. V shed 4 bases and J shed 2 bases, with 9 bases lying between them. Germline assignment: CDR1 SGDLS and CDR2 YYNGEE. The CDR3 is CASSRGLNTEAFF. DNA for the CDR3: TGTGCCAGCAGCCGAGGCCTTAACACTGAAGCTTTCTTT. Combining the CDR3 with reference TRBV9 and TRBJ1-1 gives the whole variable domain DSGVTQTPKHLITATGQRVTLRCSPRSGDLSVYWYQQSLDQGLQFLIQYYNGEERAKGNILERFSAQQFPDLHSELNLSSLELGDSALYFCASSRGLNTEAFFGQGTRLTVV.

The V call is TRBV28, the J call TRBJ1-1; perhaps TRBD1 as D (5 bases). The CDR3 covers 14 residues. Trimming shortened V by 8 bases and J by 1 base, and 14 bases separated the two germline ends. CDR1 is MDHEN and CDR2 is SYDVKM in the germline V gene. The CDR3 DNA reads TGTGCCAGCTTGGATGGGGGGACGAACACTGAAGCTTTCTTT. Translated: CASLDGGTNTEAFF.

The V and J genes are TRBV7-9 and TRBJ1-1, with D uncertain. Trimming took 1 base from V and 1 from J, leaving 10 bases between them. The germline CDR1 and CDR2 sequences are SEHNR and FQNEAQ (reference sequence). CDR3 length: 15 residues. CDR3 DNA sequence: TGTGCCAGCAGCTTAGTTGAGAGCCGGAACACTGAAGCTTTCTTT. Its translation is CASSLVESRNTEAFF.

This chain links TRBV7-8 with TRBJ1-1, with D perhaps matching TRBD1 (5 bases). V was clipped by 1 base and J by 4 bases, with 13 bases between them. Germline V gene lookup returns CDR1 SGHVS and CDR2 FQNEAQ. This CDR3 is built from 15 residues. The CDR3 sequence is CASSLDEGRPTEAFF. Written as DNA, the CDR3 is TGTGCCAGCAGCTTAGATGAGGGGAGGCCCACTGAAGCTTTCTTT. Together with reference TRBV7-8 and TRBJ1-1, the CDR3 gives the full variable domain: GAGVSQSPRYKVAKRGQDVALRCDPISGHVSLFWYQQALGQGPEFLTYFQNEAQLDKSGLPSDRFFAERPEGSVSTLKIQRTQQEDSAVYLCASSLDEGRPTEAFFGQGTRLTVV.

The chain joins TRBV3-1 (or the pseudogene TRBV3-2) to TRBJ1-6, with D tentatively TRBD1 (5 bases). CDR3 length: 19 amino acids. The V end was cut by 1 base, the J end by 5 bases, with 21 bases between. Germline lookup yields CDR1 LGHDT and CDR2 YNNKEL (reference sequence). The CDR3: CASSQAFPLYRPDNSPLHF. In DNA, the CDR3 is TGTGCCAGCAGCCAAGCGTTCCCTCTTTACAGGCCAGATAATTCACCCCTCCACTTT.

The CDR3 is CASSLWGRRYTEAFF. The CDR3 nucleotides read TGTGCCAGCAGTTTATGGGGGCGTAGGTACACTGAAGCTTTCTTT. V usage is TRBV28 and J usage is TRBJ1-1; TRBD1 might be the D (5 bases). The germline V gene encodes CDR1 MDHEN and CDR2 SYDVKM. The CDR3 has 15 residues. Trimming cost V 0 bases and J 3 bases, with 11 bases left between them.

This sequence joins TRBV6-6 and TRBJ1-2; 11 nucleotides match TRBD1. CDR1 and CDR2 from the germline V gene are MNHNY and SVGAGI (reference sequence). The CDR3 contains 15 residues. J gave up 8 bases and V 4 bases, and 9 bases lay outside the gene matches. CDR3 amino acids: CASSSPTGQGEGYTF. DNA of the CDR3: TGTGCCAGCAGTTCGCCTACGGGACAGGGGGAAGGCTACACCTTC.

V usage is TRBV7-3 and J usage is TRBJ2-3; TRBD2 might be the D (5 bases). V shed 2 bases and J shed 0 bases, with 15 bases lying between them. The CDR3 extends over 17 amino acids. Germline loops: CDR1 SGHTA, CDR2 FQGTGA. CDR3 amino acids: CASSLQPSFVSTDTQYF. CDR3 coding DNA: TGTGCCAGCAGCTTACAGCCTAGCTTTGTGAGCACAGATACGCAGTATTTT.

This clone was observed once. This chain connects TRBV5-5 to TRBJ2-7, with D unresolved. This CDR3 comprises 15 residues. Germline lookup yields CDR1 SGHKS and CDR2 YYEKEE (reference sequence). V was trimmed by 4 bases and J by 2 bases, leaving 16 bases between them. In DNA, the CDR3 is TGTGCCAGCAGCACGACAACCCATGGGCCCTACGAGCAGTACTTC. Translated: CASSTTTHGPYEQYF. The full variable domain, completed using reference TRBV5-5 and TRBJ2-7, is DAGVTQSPTHLIKTRGQQVTLRCSPISGHKSVSWYQQVLGQGPQFIFQYYEKEERGRGNFPDRFSARQFPNYSSELNVNALLLGDSALYLCASSTTTHGPYEQYFGPGTRLTVT.

The rearrangement joins TRBV4-1 to TRBJ2-7; possible D gene TRBD2, 5 bases. V was clipped by 4 bases and J by 0 bases, with 16 bases between them. Germline lookup yields CDR1 MGHRA and CDR2 YSYEKL. The CDR3 is 16 amino acids. CDR3 amino acids: CASSLTEDRGSYEQYF. In DNA, the CDR3 is TGCGCCAGCAGCCTAACCGAGGACCGGGGCTCCTACGAGCAGTACTTC.

This clone has only one observation. The chain joins TRBV19 to TRBJ2-5; 12 nucleotides line up with TRBD2. The CDR3 length is 16 residues. The J segment lost 7 bases and the V segment lost 5 bases, leaving 11 bases of the junction unmatched. Germline lookup yields CDR1 LNHDA and CDR2 SQIVND (reference sequence). The CDR3 nucleotides read TGTGCCAGTAGTCTGACTAGCGGGGGCCGCGACGGGACCCAGTACTTC. As protein: CASSLTSGGRDGTQYF.

This CDR3 is CASRNQGSDNEKLFF. The CDR3 DNA follows: TGTGCCAGCAGGAATCAGGGATCGGATAATGAAAAACTGTTTTTT. V is TRBV28 and J is TRBJ1-4, with TRBD1 as a possible D gene (5 bases). Germline-derived CDR1 and CDR2 are MDHEN and SYDVKM. Trimming removed 6 bases at V and 4 bases at J, with 15 bases between. The CDR3 is 15 residues long.

The chain carries TRBV6-6 and TRBJ2-7, with a possible D match to TRBD1 (5 bases). This CDR3 spans 13 amino acids. The V gene's germline CDR1 is MNHNY and CDR2 SVGAGI (reference sequence). Trimming left V 0 bases short and J 9 bases short, with 12 bases between. Written as DNA, the CDR3 is TGTGCCAGCAGTTACTCTGGGCAGGGCGTGCAGTACTTC. Protein sequence: CASSYSGQGVQYF.

This clone has a single count. The chain employs TRBV9 and TRBJ2-1; D may be TRBD2 (6 bases). The CDR3 has 15 residues. V lost 1 base and J 7 bases, leaving 15 bases between the germline ends. Germline V gene lookup returns CDR1 SGDLS and CDR2 YYNGEE. For the CDR3, the DNA is TGTGCCAGCAGCGTACGGATTGCGGGACTGAATGAGCAGTTCTTC. Translation gives CASSVRIAGLNEQFF.

The chain is built from TRBV4-2 and TRBJ1-5; the D is unclear. This CDR3 is 14 amino acids long. V lost 4 bases, J lost 0 bases, and 7 bases lay in between. Looked up from germline, CDR1 is LGHNA and CDR2 is YNFKEQ. The CDR3 DNA sequence: TGTGCCAGCAGCCTGACAAATAGCAATCAGCCCCAGCATTTT. Translation gives CASSLTNSNQPQHF.

This clone was found a few times. The chain uses TRBV5-4 and TRBJ2-7; TRBD2 aligns across 10 bases. The V and J ends lost 9 bases and 6 bases, in that order; junction bases with no gene match: 9. Germline assignment: CDR1 SGHNT and CDR2 YYREEE (reference sequence). CDR3 length: 13 residues. The CDR3 loop reads CATFSWTSGEQYF. CDR3 nucleotide sequence: TGTGCCACCTTCTCTTGGACTAGCGGCGAGCAGTACTTC.

This clone occurred a few times. The rearrangement joins TRBV19 to TRBJ2-3; 8 positions match TRBD2. CDR1 is LNHDA and CDR2 is SQIVND in the germline V gene (reference sequence). The V segment lost 3 bases and the J segment 7 bases; nucleotides outside the gene matches: 15. The CDR3 covers 17 residues. CDR3 in amino acids: CASSITEAGVGSHTQYF. The DNA for the CDR3 is TGTGCCAGTAGTATTACAGAAGCGGGAGTCGGGTCACATACGCAGTATTTT.

V usage is TRBV19 and J usage is TRBJ2-3; tentative D call: TRBD1 (6 bases). Trimming pared 6 bases from V and 3 bases from J, leaving 16 bases between. The CDR3 sequence is 15 residues long. Germline values: CDR1 LNHDA, CDR2 SQIVND (reference sequence). The CDR3 DNA is TGTGCCAGTAGCCAAGTACAGGGCGAGACAGATACGCAGTATTTT. Its translation is CASSQVQGETDTQYF.

This chain joins TRBV20-1 and TRBJ2-3, with D hard to call. With 7 bases removed from V and 1 base from J, the gap between germline ends came to 6 bases. CDR3 length equals 11 residues. Germline-derived CDR1 and CDR2 are DFQATT and SNEGSKA (reference sequence). CDR3: CSVSGTDTQYF. CDR3 bases: TGCAGTGTGAGCGGCACAGATACGCAGTATTTT.